This T cell receptor (beta chain) was recorded in a study of blood T cell repertoires in COVID-19. Clones were sequenced by immunoSEQ multiplex PCR, and TCRdb holds only the in-frame ones, with some missing. The table shows about 160,000 clones, with around 90% occurring only once. This CDR3 has 14 amino acids. The rearrangement joins TRBV21-1 to TRBJ1-2. TRBV21-1 counts as a pseudogene. The sample was peripheral blood. The receptor comes from a woman in her fifties or sixties with active or convalescent COVID-19. The chain's CDR3 is CASSQRAVNYGYTF. For the CDR3, the DNA is TGTGCCAGCAGTCAGCGGGCAGTCAACTATGGCTACACCTTC.